Following are 27 T cell receptor beta chains from one sample sequenced in a study of T cell responses to AZD1222 COVID-19 vaccine. Sequencing was performed with immunoSEQ multiplex PCR; in TCRdb, only in-frame clones are kept and a portion is missing. The data contain some 120,000 clones, roughly 91% of them singletons. The starting material was peripheral blood, obtained on day 0 of AZD1222 vaccination. These receptors all stem from an adult in good health.

This chain uses TRBV12-3 or TRBV12-4 with TRBJ2-5; D gene ambiguous. The CDR3 runs 13 residues. V was trimmed by 3 bases and J by 7 bases, leaving 12 bases between them. The CDR3 protein is CASSFSPLGTQYF. CDR3 coding DNA: TGTGCCAGCAGTTTTAGCCCCCTGGGGACCCAGTACTTC.

This clone was found a few times. V and J are TRBV29-1 and TRBJ1-5; 8 bases align to TRBD1. CDR1 and CDR2 from the germline V gene are SQVTM and ANQGSEA. With 0 bases clipped from V and 7 bases from J, the junction kept 5 bases outside the gene matches. CDR3 length: 14 amino acids. The chain's CDR3 is CSVEEGTGWQPQHF. Here the CDR3 DNA reads TGCAGCGTTGAAGAAGGGACAGGATGGCAGCCCCAGCATTTT.

The chain carries TRBV5-4 and TRBJ1-2; D gene uncertain. CDR3 length: 14 residues. Germline V gene data show CDR1 as SGHNT and CDR2 as YYREEE (reference sequence). Between the trimmed V and J ends, which lost 2 bases and 5 bases, there was a span of 13 bases. The CDR3 spells CASSFPGLGYGYTF. The CDR3, as DNA: TGTGCCAGCAGCTTTCCGGGTCTAGGGTATGGCTACACCTTC.

The V and J genes are TRBV19 and TRBJ2-1, with TRBD2 matching over 10 bases. This CDR3 spans 16 amino acids. Germline V gives CDR1 LNHDA, CDR2 SQIVND (reference sequence). Losses at the gene ends were 4 bases for V and 6 bases for J; bases not matched to a gene: 9. The DNA of the CDR3 is TGTGCCAGTAGTACCGGCCTAGCGGGGGCGGTCAATGAGCAGTTCTTC. It yields the protein CASSTGLAGAVNEQFF.

The chain combines TRBV9 with TRBJ1-2; 7 bases fit TRBD1. J lost 4 bases, V lost 0 bases, and 3 bases had no gene match. Per the germline V gene, CDR1 is SGDLS and CDR2 is YYNGEE. The CDR3 covers 14 residues. The CDR3 reads CASSVDGTVYGYTF. CDR3 coding DNA: TGTGCCAGCAGCGTAGATGGGACAGTCTATGGCTACACCTTC.

This clone has just one count. J is TRBJ2-3 and V is TRBV5-5; no clear D gene. Trimming left V 5 bases short and J 3 bases short, with 10 bases between. Per the germline V gene, CDR1 is SGHKS and CDR2 is YYEKEE (reference sequence). The CDR3 is made up of 13 amino acids. The CDR3 protein is CASSPLGTDTQYF. CDR3 nucleotides: TGTGCCAGCAGTCCGTTAGGTACAGATACGCAGTATTTT.

The rearrangement uses TRBV29-1 and TRBJ2-1, with D possibly matching TRBD1 (6 bases). CDR1 SQVTM and CDR2 ANQGSEA come from the germline V gene. V lost 3 bases, J lost 7 bases, and 10 bases lay in between. The CDR3 covers 12 residues. The CDR3: CSVDTGMNEQFF. The CDR3 nucleotides read TGCAGCGTTGATACAGGGATGAATGAGCAGTTCTTC.

The chain combines TRBV18 with TRBJ1-2; a possible D gene is TRBD1 (6 bases). The CDR3 sequence is 14 residues long. The V gene's germline CDR1 is KGHSH and CDR2 LQKENI. Trimming left V 1 base short and J 2 bases short, with 8 bases between. CDR3 DNA: TGTGCCAGCTCACCACGGACAGAAAACTATGGCTACACCTTC. Its translation: CASSPRTENYGYTF.

The chain carries TRBV11-2 and TRBJ1-2; D is perhaps TRBD1 (6 bases). The germline gives CDR1 SGHAT, CDR2 FQNNGV. V was clipped by 5 bases and J by 2 bases, with 9 bases between them. The CDR3 contains 13 residues. CDR3 bases: TGTGCCAGCAGCCCGGACAGAAACTATGGCTACACCTTC. Translating it yields CASSPDRNYGYTF.

The chain has TRBV4-1 and TRBJ2-3, with a possible D match to TRBD2 (6 bases). Per germline, CDR1 MGHRA and CDR2 YSYEKL. This CDR3 comprises 15 residues. V lost 2 bases and J lost 2, with 11 bases in between. The CDR3 is CASSQLGLPTDTQYF. CDR3 in DNA: TGCGCCAGCAGCCAACTTGGACTACCCACAGATACGCAGTATTTT.

The genes are TRBV10-3 and TRBJ1-2; no clear D gene. This CDR3 has 13 residues. Germline V gene sequence: CDR1 ENHRY, CDR2 SYGVKD. Trimming removed 2 bases from V and 8 bases from J, with 12 bases in between. The CDR3 bases are TGTGCCATCAGTGAGCCTTCCCGCGGGGGCTACACCTTC. The encoded protein is CAISEPSRGGYTF.

The CDR3 DNA reads as TGCAGCGTTGGGGGCAGACAGAAAGATACGCAGTATTTT. It is translated as CSVGGRQKDTQYF. The J gene is TRBJ2-3, the V gene TRBV29-1; D is perhaps TRBD1 (5 bases). V dropped 4 bases and J dropped 5 bases, with 13 bases sitting between them. The CDR3 is 13 amino acids. The germline V gene has CDR1 SQVTM and CDR2 ANQGSEA.

The genes are TRBV27 and TRBJ2-2; D is undetermined. V lost 5 bases and J lost 6, with 10 bases in between. This CDR3 contains 13 residues. From germline, CDR1 is MNHEY and CDR2 SMNVEV (reference sequence). Here the CDR3 DNA reads TGTGCCAGCAGTGATGCACCCGCCGGGGAGCTGTTTTTT. It translates to CASSDAPAGELFF.

The chain is built from TRBV5-5 and TRBJ1-6; no reliable D call. V lost 0 bases, J lost 7 bases, and 8 bases lay in between. CDR3 length equals 14 residues. The germline V gene encodes CDR1 SGHKS and CDR2 YYEKEE (reference sequence). This CDR3 reads CASSLAPVNSPLHF. The DNA for the CDR3 is TGTGCCAGCAGCTTGGCCCCCGTGAATTCACCCCTCCACTTT.

CDR3 residues: CASSPHAGDEQYF. The CDR3 nucleotides read TGTGCCAGCTCACCCCACGCAGGGGACGAGCAGTACTTC. The chain couples TRBV18 to TRBJ2-7, with TRBD1 as a possible D gene (6 bases). Trimming removed 3 bases from V and 5 bases from J, with 11 bases in between. CDR3 length: 13 amino acids. The germline V gene has CDR1 KGHSH and CDR2 LQKENI.

V gene TRBV7-7 combines with J gene TRBJ2-3, with TRBD2 matching 10 bases. This CDR3 has 15 residues. The V gene's germline CDR1 is SSHAT and CDR2 FNYEAQ (reference sequence). V gave up 1 base and J gave up 3 bases; unmatched junction bases: 1. The DNA for the CDR3 is TGTGCCAGCAGCTTAGATAGCGGGGGGACAGATACGCAGTATTTT. It specifies CASSLDSGGTDTQYF.

The chain employs TRBV19 and TRBJ1-1; 7 bases line up with TRBD1. After removal of 3 bases from V and 5 bases from J, the junction contained 9 bases not matched to a gene. CDR3 length: 15 amino acids. CDR1 is LNHDA and CDR2 is SQIVND in the germline V gene (reference sequence). The CDR3 DNA follows: TGTGCCAGTAGTATCGGGACAGCGAGTTCAACTGAAGCTTTCTTT. It specifies CASSIGTASSTEAFF.

The rearrangement uses TRBV6-6 and TRBJ1-2; TRBD1 aligns across 11 bases. V shed 6 bases and J 8 bases; nucleotides not matched to a gene: 14. Per germline, CDR1 MNHNY and CDR2 SVGAGI (reference sequence). CDR3 length: 16 amino acids. The CDR3 loop is CASRDGQGATRGGYTF. CDR3 coding DNA: TGTGCCAGCAGGGACGGACAGGGGGCAACTCGCGGCGGCTACACCTTC.

The V call is TRBV5-6, the J call TRBJ2-4, with no clear D. This CDR3 contains 14 residues. Germline loops: CDR1 SGHDT, CDR2 YYEEEE. The V end was cut by 3 bases, the J end by 1 base, with 8 bases between. CDR3 region: CASSSAGAKNIQYF. The DNA for the CDR3 is TGTGCCAGCAGCTCCGCCGGGGCCAAAAACATTCAGTACTTC.

This sequence joins TRBV20-1 and TRBJ1-2; D not resolved. Trimming left V 4 bases short and J 3 bases short, with 6 bases between. Looked up from germline, CDR1 is DFQATT and CDR2 is SNEGSKA (reference sequence). CDR3 size: 11 residues. CDR3 amino acids: CSAMRDYGYTF. For the CDR3, the DNA is TGCAGTGCTATGCGGGACTATGGCTACACCTTC.

This clone was observed once. The V and J genes are TRBV24-1 and TRBJ2-1, with D uncertain. V gave up 2 bases and J gave up 3 bases, with 4 bases separating them. CDR1 and CDR2 from the germline V gene are KGHDR and SFDVKD. CDR3 length equals 13 residues. The CDR3, as DNA: TGTGCCACCAGTGATTCGCTCTACAATGAGCAGTTCTTC. Translating it yields CATSDSLYNEQFF.

V and J are TRBV6-4 and TRBJ2-1; D is perhaps TRBD2 (6 bases). The CDR3 has 13 residues. In germline, CDR1 is MRHNA, CDR2 SNTAGT. Trimming shortened V by 2 bases and J by 7 bases, and 9 bases separated the two germline ends. The CDR3 DNA reads as TGTGCCAGCAGTGACGCGGAGGGGAATGAGCAGTTCTTC. This translates into CASSDAEGNEQFF.

The chain is built from TRBV19 and TRBJ2-3, with D possibly being TRBD2 (5 bases). Germline V gene data show CDR1 as LNHDA and CDR2 as SQIVND (reference sequence). Between the trimmed V and J ends, which lost 6 bases and 5 bases, there was a span of 12 bases. The CDR3 covers 13 residues. CDR3 amino acids: CASSLPGIDTQYF. CDR3 DNA sequence: TGTGCCAGTAGCCTTCCGGGGATAGATACGCAGTATTTT.

This chain links TRBV27 with TRBJ1-1; D gene unclear. The CDR3 spans 13 residues. The germline V gene has CDR1 MNHEY and CDR2 SMNVEV (reference sequence). Trimming shortened V by 6 bases and J by 0 bases, and 8 bases separated the two germline ends. CDR3 residues: CASSLILNTEAFF. DNA of the CDR3: TGTGCCAGCAGCCTAATACTGAACACTGAAGCTTTCTTT.

This chain connects TRBV6-4 to TRBJ1-6; a weak D match, TRBD1 (5 bases). V shed 2 bases and J shed 8 bases, with 16 bases lying between them. Germline loops: CDR1 MRHNA, CDR2 SNTAGT. The CDR3 length is 16 residues. The CDR3: CASSDRDSWGDSPLHF. The CDR3 DNA sequence: TGTGCCAGCAGTGACCGGGACTCCTGGGGGGATTCACCCCTCCACTTT.

V and J are TRBV7-2 and TRBJ1-4; D may be TRBD1 (5 bases). Germline CDR1 SGHTA, CDR2 FQGNSA. CDR3 size: 15 residues. Trimming took off 3 bases at V and 3 bases at J, with 11 bases between the two ends. The chain's CDR3 is CASSFQAGSNEKLFF. The DNA for the CDR3 is TGTGCCAGCAGCTTCCAGGCAGGGTCTAATGAAAAACTGTTTTTT.

The CDR3 is CASSDRASNEKLFF. The CDR3 DNA reads as TGCGCCAGCAGTGATAGGGCTTCTAATGAAAAACTGTTTTTT. The chain couples TRBV10-2 to TRBJ1-4; no definite D call. This CDR3 is 14 amino acids long. The V end was cut by 3 bases, the J end by 3 bases, with 8 bases between. Germline CDR1 reads WSHSY; CDR2 reads SAAADI.